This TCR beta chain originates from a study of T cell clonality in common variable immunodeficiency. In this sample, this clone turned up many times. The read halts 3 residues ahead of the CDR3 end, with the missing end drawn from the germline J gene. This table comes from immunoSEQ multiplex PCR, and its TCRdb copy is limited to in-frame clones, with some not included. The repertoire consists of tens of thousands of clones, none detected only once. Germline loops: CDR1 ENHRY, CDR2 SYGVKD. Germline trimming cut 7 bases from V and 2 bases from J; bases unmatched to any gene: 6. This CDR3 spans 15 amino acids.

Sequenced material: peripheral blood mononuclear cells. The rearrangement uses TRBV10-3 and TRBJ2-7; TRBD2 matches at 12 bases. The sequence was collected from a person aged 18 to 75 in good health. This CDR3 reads CAINKGLAGTYEQYF. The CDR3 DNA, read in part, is TGTGCCATCAACAAAGGACTAGCGGGAACCTACGAG.